Reported below is one T cell receptor (beta chain). The V gene end was trimmed by 4 bases and the J gene end by 2 bases; junction bases not matched to a gene: 7. CDR1 is SGHRS and CDR2 is YFSETQ in the germline V gene. The length of the CDR3 is 15 residues. The entry originates in a study of technical replicates of blood from several donors. TCRdb's table, derived via immunoSEQ multiplex PCR, lists solely in-frame clones and lacks some. Here the sample spans tens of thousands of clones, about nine tenths being singletons. The source is a human donor in good health. Some clones in this sample may be carry-over from other donors' samples. The gene calls are TRBV5-1 and TRBJ1-2; TRBD1 aligns across 8 bases. Sequenced: T cells isolated from PBMCs. DNA of the CDR3: TGCGCCAGCAGCGATCCCGGGACAGGAAACTATGGCTACACCTTC. Protein sequence: CASSDPGTGNYGYTF.